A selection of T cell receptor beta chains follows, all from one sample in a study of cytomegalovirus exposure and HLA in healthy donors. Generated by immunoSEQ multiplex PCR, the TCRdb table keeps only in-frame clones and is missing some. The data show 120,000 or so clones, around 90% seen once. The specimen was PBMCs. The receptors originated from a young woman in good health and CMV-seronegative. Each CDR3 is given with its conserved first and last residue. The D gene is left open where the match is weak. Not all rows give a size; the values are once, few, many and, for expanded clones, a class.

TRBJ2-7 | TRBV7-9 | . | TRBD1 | TGTGCCAGCAGCTTAGGGGACAGGGTCTTGTACTTC | CASSLGDRVLYF
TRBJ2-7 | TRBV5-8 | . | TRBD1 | TGTGCCAGCAGCACCGGACAGGGGGGATCCTACGAGCAGTACTTC | CASSTGQGGSYEQYF
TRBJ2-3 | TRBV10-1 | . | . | TGCGCCAGCAGTGAGTCGGGGGCCAGGGTCGCCGATACGCAGTATTTT | CASSESGARVADTQYF
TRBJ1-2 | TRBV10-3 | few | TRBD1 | TGTGCCATCAGCGGACAGGGACTTAACTATGGCTACACCTTC | CAISGQGLNYGYTF
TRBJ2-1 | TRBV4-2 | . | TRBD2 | TGTGCCAGCAGCCACCCTGGGACTAGCGGGAGGGACAATGAGCAGTTCTTC | CASSHPGTSGRDNEQFF
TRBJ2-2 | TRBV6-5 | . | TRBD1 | TGTGCCACACGACAGGGGCAGACCGGGGAGCTGTTTTTT | CATRQGQTGELFF
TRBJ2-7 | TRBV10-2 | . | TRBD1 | TGCGCCAGCAGGGGGACAGGGGAACACGAGCAGTACTTC | CASRGTGEHEQYF
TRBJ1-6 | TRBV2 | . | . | TGTGCCAGCGTTTTTACAGAGAATTCACCCCTCCACTTT | CASVFTENSPLHF
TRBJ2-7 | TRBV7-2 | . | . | TGTGCCAGCAGCTTAGGGCAGGGCTCTTCCTACGAGCAGTACTTC | CASSLGQGSSYEQYF
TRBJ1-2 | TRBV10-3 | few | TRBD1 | TGTGCCATCAGTGGTACGGGACAGAACTATGGCTACACCTTC | CAISGTGQNYGYTF
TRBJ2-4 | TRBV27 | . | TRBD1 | TGTGCCAGCAGGAAGACAGGGGAAAACATTCAGTACTTC | CASRKTGENIQYF
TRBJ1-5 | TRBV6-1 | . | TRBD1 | TGTGCCAGCAGTGAAGCGCTTGGAGGGGGCTCTGCTCAGCCCCAGCATTTT | CASSEALGGGSAQPQHF
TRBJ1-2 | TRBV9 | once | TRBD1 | TGTGCCAGCAGCGGATTCCGGAAGGACAGGGTCTATGGCTACACCTTC | CASSGFRKDRVYGYTF
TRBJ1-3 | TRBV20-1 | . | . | TGCAGTGTCCAGGGGAGAAACACCATATATTTT | CSVQGRNTIYF
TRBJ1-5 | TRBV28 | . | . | TGTGCCAGCAGTTTATATGGGCAGGGGAATCAGCCCCAGCATTTT | CASSLYGQGNQPQHF
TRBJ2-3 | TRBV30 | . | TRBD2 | TGTGCCTGGAGGATCTACCCTGGACTAGCGGGAGGTCCCAGCACAGATACGCAGTATTTT | CAWRIYPGLAGGPSTDTQYF
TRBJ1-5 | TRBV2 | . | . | TGTGCCAGCAGTGCTAGGGGCAGCAATCAGCCCCAGCATTTT | CASSARGSNQPQHF
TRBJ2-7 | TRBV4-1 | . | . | TGCGCCAGCAGCCAAGAAGCGGCCGGTCCTTACTACGAGCAGTACTTC | CASSQEAAGPYYEQYF
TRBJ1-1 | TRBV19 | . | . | TGTGCCAGTAGTATGGGCGTGGGCTTGGACACTGAAGCTTTCTTT | CASSMGVGLDTEAFF
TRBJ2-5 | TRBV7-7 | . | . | TGTGCTAGCAGCCCCGAGGCCGTAGAGACCCAGTACTTC | CASSPEAVETQYF
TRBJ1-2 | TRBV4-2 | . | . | TGTGCCAGCAGCCAAGATCTGGCCGGGGGAGGTGGCTACACCTTC | CASSQDLAGGGGYTF
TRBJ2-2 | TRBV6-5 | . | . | TGTGCCAGCAGTTCGGTCCAACTAGCGAACACCGGGGAGCTGTTTTTT | CASSSVQLANTGELFF
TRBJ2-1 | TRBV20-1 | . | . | TGCAGTGCCGACAGGTACAATGAGCAGTTCTTC | CSADRYNEQFF
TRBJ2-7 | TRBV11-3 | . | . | TGTGCCAGCAGCTTAGTGGATACGACAGGTTTAGCCTACGAGCAGTACTTC | CASSLVDTTGLAYEQYF
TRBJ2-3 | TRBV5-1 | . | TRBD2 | TGCGCCAGCAGCTCCGCTAGCGGGGGGGCCACAGATACGCAGTATTTT | CASSSASGGATDTQYF
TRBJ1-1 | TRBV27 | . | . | TGTGCCAGCAACCAGGGTATTCTAACTTTCTTT | CASNQGILTFF
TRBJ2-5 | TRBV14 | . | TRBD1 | TGTGCCAGCAGCCCTTACAGGGGGTTTGTGACCCAGTACTTC | CASSPYRGFVTQYF
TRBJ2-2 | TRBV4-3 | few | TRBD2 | TGCGCCAGCAGCCAAGTGGGTAGCGGGAGAGGAGTAACCGGGGAGCTGTTTTTT | CASSQVGSGRGVTGELFF
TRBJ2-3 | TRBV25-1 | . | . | TGTGCCAGCAGAAGGATAGGCGGTACGCAGTATTTT | CASRRIGGTQYF
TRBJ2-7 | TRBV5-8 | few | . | TGTGCCAGCAGCTTGGTAGGGGATTCCTACGAGCAGTACTTC | CASSLVGDSYEQYF
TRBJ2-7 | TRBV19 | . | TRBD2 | TGTGCCAGTAGTCCCATTCTAGCGGGAGGGGCCTACGAGCAGTACTTC | CASSPILAGGAYEQYF